This is a list of T cell receptor beta chains from one sample in a study of blood T cell repertoires in COVID-19. Sequenced by immunoSEQ multiplex PCR; TCRdb stores in-frame clones only, minus some. The table shows around 150,000 clones, with 75% to 85% occurring only once. Sample: peripheral blood. The receptor set was obtained from a woman of 80 years or more with active or convalescent COVID-19. CDR3s include the opening cysteine and the closing phenylalanine or tryptophan. The order of the fields is V gene, clone size, J gene, D gene, CDR3 DNA, CDR3 protein. The D gene is left open where the match is weak. Only some rows state a clone size, as once, few, many or a class for expanded clones.

>TRBV5-1|once|TRBJ1-4|-
TGCGCCAGCAGCTTACAGGTCAATGAAAAACTGTTTTTT
CASSLQVNEKLFF
>TRBV6-2/TRBV6-3|-|TRBJ2-2|-
TGTGCCAGCAGCCGGACGACAGTTGCGAACACCGGGGAGCTGTTTTTT
CASSRTTVANTGELFF
>TRBV15|-|TRBJ1-2|TRBD1
TGTGCCACCAGCAGGGAGACAGGGGGCTATGGCTACACCTTC
CATSRETGGYGYTF
>TRBV4-2|-|TRBJ2-3|TRBD1
TGTGCCAGCAGCCAAGATAAGACAGGGTATAGCACAGATACGCAGTATTTT
CASSQDKTGYSTDTQYF
>TRBV5-6|-|TRBJ2-7|TRBD1
TGTGCCAGCAGCCGAGGGCCCGGACAGGACTCCTACGAGCAGTACTTC
CASSRGPGQDSYEQYF
>TRBV3-1/TRBV3-2|few|TRBJ1-6|-
TGTGCCAGCAGCCAATTTCCACGGGACATCTCCAATTCACCCCTCCACTTT
CASSQFPRDISNSPLHF
>TRBV2|medium-sized|TRBJ1-5|-
TGTGCCAGCAGTGAAACCAGAGGTTGGCCCCAGCATTTT
CASSETRGWPQHF
>TRBV18|-|TRBJ2-7|TRBD1
TGTGCCAGCTCTCGAACCGCAGGACAGGGCGACGAGCAGTACTTC
CASSRTAGQGDEQYF
>TRBV5-1|-|TRBJ2-2|-
TGCGCCAGCAGCTGGTCGGGTCGGGACGGGGAGCTGTTTTTT
CASSWSGRDGELFF
>TRBV3-1/TRBV3-2|-|TRBJ2-3|TRBD2
TGTGCCAGCAGCCCCCTAACGGGGGGGTGGTCTAGCACAGATACGCAGTATTTT
CASSPLTGGWSSTDTQYF
>TRBV6-5|few|TRBJ1-3|-
TGTGCCAGCAGTCCGGACAGCTCTGGAAACACCATATATTTT
CASSPDSSGNTIYF
>TRBV6-5|once|TRBJ1-1|TRBD1
TGTGCCAGCAGTCTGGACAGGGGTGCCACTGAAGCTTTCTTT
CASSLDRGATEAFF
>TRBV4-3|-|TRBJ1-3|TRBD1
TGCGCCAGCAGCCAAGGACAGGGAAGCGGGTCTGGAAACACCATATATTTT
CASSQGQGSGSGNTIYF